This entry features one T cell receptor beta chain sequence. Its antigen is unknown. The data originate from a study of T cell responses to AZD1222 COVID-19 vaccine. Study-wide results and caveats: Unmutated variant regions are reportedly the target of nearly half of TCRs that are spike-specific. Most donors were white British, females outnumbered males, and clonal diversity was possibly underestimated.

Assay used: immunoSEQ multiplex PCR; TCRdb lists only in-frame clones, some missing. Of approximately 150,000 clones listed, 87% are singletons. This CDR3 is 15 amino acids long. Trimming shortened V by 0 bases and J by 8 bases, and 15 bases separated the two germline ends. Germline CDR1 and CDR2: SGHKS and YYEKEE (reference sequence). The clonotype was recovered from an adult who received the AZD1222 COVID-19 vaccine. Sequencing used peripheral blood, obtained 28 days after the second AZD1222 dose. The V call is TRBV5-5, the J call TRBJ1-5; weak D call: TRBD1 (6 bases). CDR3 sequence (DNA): TGTGCCAGCAGCTTGGGGTCGACGGGGGCCGAGCCCCAGCATTTT. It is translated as CASSLGSTGAEPQHF.